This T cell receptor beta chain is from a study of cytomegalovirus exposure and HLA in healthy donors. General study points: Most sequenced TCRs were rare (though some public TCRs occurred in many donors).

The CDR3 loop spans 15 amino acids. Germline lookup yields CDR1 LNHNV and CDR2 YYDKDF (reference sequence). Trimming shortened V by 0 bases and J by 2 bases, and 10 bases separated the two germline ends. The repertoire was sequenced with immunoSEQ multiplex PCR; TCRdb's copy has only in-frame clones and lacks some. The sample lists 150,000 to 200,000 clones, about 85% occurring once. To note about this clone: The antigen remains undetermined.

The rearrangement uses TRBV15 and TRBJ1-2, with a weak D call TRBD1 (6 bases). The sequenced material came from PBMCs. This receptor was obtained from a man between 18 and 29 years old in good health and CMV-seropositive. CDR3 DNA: TGTGCCACCAGCAGAGATACAGGGTACAACTATGGCTACACCTTC. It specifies CATSRDTGYNYGYTF.